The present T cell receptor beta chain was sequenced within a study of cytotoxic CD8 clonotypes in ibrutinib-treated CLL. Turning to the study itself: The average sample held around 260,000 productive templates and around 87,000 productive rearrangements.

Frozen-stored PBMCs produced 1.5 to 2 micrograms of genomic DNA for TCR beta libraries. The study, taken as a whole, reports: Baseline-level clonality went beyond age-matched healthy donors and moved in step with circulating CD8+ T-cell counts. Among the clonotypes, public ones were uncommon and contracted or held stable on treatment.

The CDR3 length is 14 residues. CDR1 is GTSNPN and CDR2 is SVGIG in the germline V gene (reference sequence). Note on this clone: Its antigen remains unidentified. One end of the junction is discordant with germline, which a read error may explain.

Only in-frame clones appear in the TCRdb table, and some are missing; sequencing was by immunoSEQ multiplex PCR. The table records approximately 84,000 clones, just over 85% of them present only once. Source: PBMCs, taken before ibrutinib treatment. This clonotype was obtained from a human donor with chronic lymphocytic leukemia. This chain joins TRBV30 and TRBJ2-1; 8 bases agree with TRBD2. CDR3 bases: TGTGCCCGGAGTGTACTAGCGGATTACAATGAGCAGTTCTTC. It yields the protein CARSVLADYNEQFF.